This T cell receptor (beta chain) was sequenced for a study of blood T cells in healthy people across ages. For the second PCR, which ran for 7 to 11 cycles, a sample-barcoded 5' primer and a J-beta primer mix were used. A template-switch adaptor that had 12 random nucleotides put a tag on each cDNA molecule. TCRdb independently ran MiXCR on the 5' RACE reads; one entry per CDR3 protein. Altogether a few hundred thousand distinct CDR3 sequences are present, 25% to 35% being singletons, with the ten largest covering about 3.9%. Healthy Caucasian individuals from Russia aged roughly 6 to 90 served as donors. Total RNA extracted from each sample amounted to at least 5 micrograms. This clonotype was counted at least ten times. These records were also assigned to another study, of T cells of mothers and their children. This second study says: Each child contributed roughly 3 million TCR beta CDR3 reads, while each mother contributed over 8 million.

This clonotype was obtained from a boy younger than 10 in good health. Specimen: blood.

Here the CDR3 DNA reads TGTGCCAGCAGTCCGACAGGGGGCACTGAAGCTTTCTTT. This gives the protein CASSPTGGTEAFF. The V gene is TRBV6-5, the J gene TRBJ1-1, with TRBD1 matching over 9 bases. Germline CDR1 reads MNHEY; CDR2 reads SVGAGI. This CDR3 region has 13 residues. V lost 5 bases to trimming and J lost 4 bases; unmatched junction nucleotides: 2.